This passage covers 10 T cell receptor beta chains from one sample sequenced in a study of T-cell reconstitution after alpha-beta-depleted transplantation in children. This sample's TCRbeta library carried unique molecular identifier barcodes. Using its own MiXCR run on the PCR reads, TCRdb lists one record per CDR3 protein. The sample has 500,000 to 600,000 distinct CDR3 sequences, approximately 20% seen once. Material: PBMCs from the stem cell graft donor, obtained from the stem cell graft. Receptors were obtained from a human donor who donated a stem cell graft to a child with acute lymphoblastic leukemia.

The chain has TRBV5-1 and TRBJ2-5; 13 nucleotides agree with TRBD2. The CDR3 length is 16 residues. V shed 4 bases, J shed 5 bases, and the junction held 8 bases outside the gene matches. Germline V CDR1 and CDR2: SGHRS, YFSETQ. The CDR3 spells CASSITSGRASETQYF. For the CDR3, the DNA is TGCGCCAGCAGCATAACTAGCGGGAGGGCCAGTGAGACCCAGTACTTC.

This clonotype was detected many times. The chain is built from TRBV24-1 and TRBJ1-1; a possible D gene is TRBD1 (6 bases). Trimming cost V 3 bases and J 12 bases, with 19 bases left between them. The CDR3 spans 14 residues. Germline V gives CDR1 KGHDR, CDR2 SFDVKD. The DNA of the CDR3 is TGTGCCACCAGTGATACCAGAAAGGGGGTAGAGACTTTCTTT. Its protein is CATSDTRKGVETFF.

The gene calls are TRBV7-9 and TRBJ2-7; no firm D call. Germline-derived CDR1 and CDR2 are SEHNR and FQNEAQ (reference sequence). CDR3 length: 13 amino acids. V was cut by 0 bases and J by 1 base, with 4 bases left in between. In nucleotides, the CDR3 is TGTGCCAGCAGCTTAGCCCAGTCCTACGAGCAGTACTTC. Translation: CASSLAQSYEQYF.

CDR3 sequence (DNA): TGTGCCAGCAGAACCGGGACTAGCGGGAGTCAGGAGGCCAATGAGCAGTTCTTC. Translation gives CASRTGTSGSQEANEQFF. The chain joins TRBV6-1 to TRBJ2-1, with 14 bases fitting TRBD2. CDR1 is MNHNS, CDR2 SASEGT, per germline. The length of the CDR3 is 18 residues. V was pared by 6 bases and J by 6 bases, with 13 bases of the junction left unmatched.

The CDR3 region is CASSPQGASNTGELFF. The CDR3, as DNA: TGTGCCAGCTCACCTCAAGGGGCCTCGAACACCGGGGAGCTGTTTTTT. The V and J genes are TRBV18 and TRBJ2-2, with D perhaps matching TRBD1 (5 bases). Germline CDR1 KGHSH, CDR2 LQKENI. The V and J ends lost 3 bases and 0 bases respectively, with 11 bases between them. CDR3 length equals 16 residues.

This clonotype was found a few times. The V and J genes are TRBV4-2 and TRBJ2-3; D is possibly TRBD1 or TRBD2 (5 bases each). Trimming pared 0 bases from V and 1 base from J, leaving 14 bases between. CDR1 is LGHNA and CDR2 is YNFKEQ in the germline V gene. The CDR3 sequence is 17 residues long. CDR3 amino acids: CASSQDRRGGGTDTQYF. In DNA, the CDR3 is TGTGCCAGCAGCCAAGATCGTCGGGGCGGTGGCACAGATACGCAGTATTTT.

CDR3 in DNA: TGTGCCAGCAGCTTAACCTCTAGAGTCTCCTCCTACAATGAGCAGTTCTTC. Its translation is CASSLTSRVSSYNEQFF. V gene TRBV7-3 combines with J gene TRBJ2-1; D ambiguous. V was cut by 0 bases and J by 0 bases, with 12 bases left in between. In germline, CDR1 is SGHTA, CDR2 FQGTGA. The CDR3 spans 17 residues.

The rearrangement links TRBV5-1 to TRBJ2-7; D might be TRBD1 or TRBD2, each matching 6 bases. The CDR3 has 11 amino acids. Germline CDR1 SGHRS, CDR2 YFSETQ. Trimming cost V 5 bases and J 6 bases, with 9 bases left between them. The CDR3 region is CASRGGTEQYF. CDR3 DNA: TGCGCCAGCAGAGGGGGGACCGAGCAGTACTTC.

The J gene is TRBJ2-7, the V gene TRBV4-1, with D perhaps TRBD2 (5 bases). Germline loops: CDR1 MGHRA, CDR2 YSYEKL. The ends were cut back, 5 bases at V and 2 bases at J, with 16 bases in the middle. This CDR3 has 15 amino acids. CDR3 in DNA: TGCGCCAGCAGCGTAAGCGGCCAGCCTACCTACGAGCAGTACTTC. It specifies CASSVSGQPTYEQYF.

This clonotype turned up a few times. The genes are TRBV5-1 and TRBJ1-1; D is possibly TRBD1 (5 bases). From germline, CDR1 is SGHRS and CDR2 YFSETQ. There are 13 residues in the CDR3. V lost 3 bases and J lost 3, with 9 bases in between. CDR3 loop: CASSSGRYTEAFF. CDR3 DNA: TGCGCCAGCAGCTCGGGACGGTACACTGAAGCTTTCTTT.